This T cell receptor (beta chain) originates from a study of regulatory T cells in long-lasting Graves disease. Many counts were recorded for this clonotype. The authors built TCR beta libraries using iRepertoire HTBI primers and Arm-PCR of CDR3 regions. TCRdb processed the multiplex PCR reads anew with MiXCR; each CDR3 protein has one entry. The sample has under 450,000 distinct CDR3 sequences, over 9.5% seen once. Germline CDR1 reads DFQATT; CDR2 reads SNEGSKA (reference sequence). This CDR3 is built from 13 residues. Trimming removed 5 bases from V and 2 bases from J; junction bases left unmatched: 3. Time point given: newly diagnosed GD, antithyroid drugs for less than 3 months. PBMC-derived RNA was used for the TCR library. Graves' disease was diagnosed by American Thyroid Association guidelines. These sequences were also reported in another study, on T cells in Graves' hyperthyroidism and ophthalmopathy. According to that study: Patients having uncontrolled infection, another autoimmune disease, pregnancy or lactation were not included.

The chain has TRBV20-1 and TRBJ2-5, with TRBD2 identical over 9 bases. The TCR originated in a woman aged 18-29 years with Graves disease. The input for sequencing was peripheral blood mononuclear cells (PBMCs), taken at new diagnosis, from a patient treated with antithyroid drugs. The chain's CDR3 is CSALAGVQETQYF. CDR3 DNA sequence: TGCAGTGCTTTAGCGGGGGTACAAGAGACCCAGTACTTC.